The subject of this entry is one T cell receptor beta chain. From germline, CDR1 is SGHAT and CDR2 FQNNGV. This CDR3 is 14 amino acids long. The V and J ends lost 3 bases and 5 bases respectively, with 10 bases between them. The study drew the donors from its 120-subject validation cohort, separate from the roughly 700-subject first cohort. Libraries were prepared by immunoSEQ multiplex PCR; TCRdb keeps only in-frame clonotypes and omits some of them. Of tens of thousands of clones listed, around 89% are singletons. This record comes from a study of cytomegalovirus exposure and HLA in healthy donors. The sequencing input was PBMCs. This chain links TRBV11-2 with TRBJ2-2; D is possibly TRBD1 (5 bases). The origin of this receptor is a woman aged 18-29 years in good health and CMV-seronegative. CDR3 amino acids: CASSFKGPTGELFF. The CDR3 bases are TGTGCCAGCAGCTTTAAGGGGCCGACCGGGGAGCTGTTTTTT.